This T cell receptor beta chain came from a study of shared clonotypes between healthy human individuals. Assay: immunoSEQ multiplex PCR; the TCRdb copy retains only in-frame clones and omits some. The sample comprises 2,500,000 or so clones, more than 90% of which are singletons, and around 0.14% rests with the top ten. This CDR3 contains 14 residues. Trimming left V 10 bases short and J 4 bases short, with 16 bases between. The germline gives CDR1 SGHTA, CDR2 FQGNSA. Sequencing input: naive CD4+ T cells sorted from blood. Subset indicated: CD45RA+ positively selected. This sequence was found in a man aged 18 to 29 in good health. This chain connects TRBV7-2 to TRBJ2-2; no definite D call. This chain's CDR3 is CATQHGLPTGELFF. For the CDR3, the DNA is TGTGCCACCCAGCATGGGCTGCCCACCGGGGAGCTGTTTTTT.